These T cell receptor beta chains were read from a single sample in a study of shared clonotypes between healthy human individuals. Clones were read by immunoSEQ multiplex PCR, and TCRdb kept only the in-frame ones, dropping some. The sample lists 1,100,000 or so clones, around three quarters occurring once. The source material was memory CD4+ T cells from PBMCs. These receptors were collected from a man aged 18-30 years in good health. Some clones in this sample may be carry-over from other donors' samples. The CDR3 runs from the conserved cysteine through the conserved F or W. D genes are given only for firm matches. The size entry is marked missing in some rows and otherwise reads once, few, many or a size class.

j_gene	abundance	d_gene	v_gene	CDR3aa	CDR3nt
TRBJ1-4	-	TRBD1	TRBV28	CASSSGQGENEKLFF	TGTGCCAGCAGTTCCGGACAGGGTGAAAATGAAAAACTGTTTTTT
TRBJ2-3	once	-	TRBV15	CATSRVSTDTQYF	TGTGCCACCAGCAGAGTTAGCACAGATACGCAGTATTTT
TRBJ2-7	-	-	TRBV30	CAWSFGGYEQYF	TGTGCCTGGAGTTTCGGGGGTTACGAGCAGTACTTC
TRBJ2-1	-	TRBD2	TRBV29-1	CSVEVGGRGVSYNEQFF	TGCAGCGTTGAGGTGGGCGGGAGGGGAGTGAGCTACAATGAGCAGTTCTTC
TRBJ1-1	-	-	TRBV19	CASTTGRVGDTEAFF	TGTGCCAGTACCACCGGACGGGTGGGGGACACTGAAGCTTTCTTT
TRBJ2-7	-	TRBD1	TRBV19	CATKSRTGRLGEQYF	TGTGCCACCAAGAGCAGGACAGGGAGGTTGGGCGAGCAGTACTTC
TRBJ2-3	many	-	TRBV4-2	CASSQDWAGSTDTQYF	TGTGCCAGCAGCCAAGATTGGGCGGGGAGCACAGATACGCAGTATTTT
TRBJ2-3	-	TRBD1	TRBV5-1	CASSPIGQAADTQYF	TGCGCCAGCAGCCCTATAGGACAGGCCGCAGATACGCAGTATTTT
TRBJ2-3	-	-	TRBV4-3	CASSQRYPIDTQYF	TGCGCCAGCAGCCAAAGATACCCAATAGATACGCAGTATTTT
TRBJ1-3	-	TRBD1	TRBV18	CASSPGQNSGNTIYF	TGTGCCAGCTCACCGGGACAGAACTCTGGAAACACCATATATTTT
TRBJ2-1	-	-	TRBV5-6	CASSFDRISYNEQFF	TGTGCCAGCAGCTTTGACCGAATCTCCTACAATGAGCAGTTCTTC
TRBJ2-4	-	-	TRBV7-9	CASSSPGLAKNIQYF	TGTGCCAGCAGCTCCCCAGGGTTAGCCAAAAACATTCAGTACTTC
TRBJ1-4	-	-	TRBV5-1	CASSLVKGDNEKLFF	TGCGCCAGCAGCTTGGTAAAGGGGGATAATGAAAAACTGTTTTTT
TRBJ1-3	-	-	TRBV6-5	CASCRGDGNTIYF	TGTGCCAGCTGCAGGGGAGATGGAAACACCATATATTTT
TRBJ2-1	-	-	TRBV11-2	CASTLGSYNEQFF	TGTGCCAGCACCCTGGGGAGCTACAATGAGCAGTTCTTC
TRBJ2-7	-	TRBD1	TRBV6-6	CASSYPGQAYEQYF	TGTGCCAGCAGTTACCCCGGACAGGCCTACGAGCAGTACTTC
TRBJ2-2	-	TRBD1	TRBV9	CASSYDRANTGELFF	TGTGCCAGCAGCTACGACAGGGCCAACACCGGGGAGCTGTTTTTT
TRBJ1-2	few	-	TRBV6-5	CASSYTGGNGYTF	TGTGCCAGCAGTTACACGGGGGGGAATGGCTACACCTTC
TRBJ2-7	-	TRBD2	TRBV2	CASSEVTSGSYEQYF	TGTGCCAGCAGTGAGGTAACTAGCGGATCCTACGAGCAGTACTTC
TRBJ2-1	-	TRBD2	TRBV7-2	CASSLSSGRANNEQFF	TGTGCCAGCAGCCTTTCTAGCGGGAGGGCCAACAATGAGCAGTTCTTC
TRBJ2-4	few	-	TRBV27	CATPRRIQYF	TGTGCCACCCCCCGCCGCATTCAGTACTTC
TRBJ2-3	-	TRBD2	TRBV4-2	CASSKVLAGDTQYF	TGTGCCAGCAGCAAAGTACTAGCGGGAGATACGCAGTATTTT
TRBJ2-7	-	-	TRBV5-6	CASSPGGRAYEQYF	TGTGCCAGCAGCCCCGGGGGGCGGGCCTACGAGCAGTACTTC
TRBJ1-5	few	TRBD1	TRBV28	CASSRGTGYQPQHF	TGTGCCAGCAGCCGTGGGACAGGGTATCAGCCCCAGCATTTT
TRBJ1-4	-	-	TRBV11-2	CASSLKQAYNEKLFF	TGTGCCAGCAGCCTTAAACAGGCTTATAATGAAAAACTGTTTTTT
TRBJ2-1	-	TRBD2	TRBV9	CASSGPGLAEYNEQFF	TGTGCCAGCAGCGGGCCCGGACTAGCGGAATACAATGAGCAGTTCTTC
TRBJ1-2	-	-	TRBV29-1	CSVEDGPGPYGYTF	TGCAGCGTTGAAGACGGTCCAGGGCCCTATGGCTACACCTTC
TRBJ2-7	-	TRBD2	TRBV5-4	CASSFLLAGACEQYF	TGTGCCAGCAGCTTCCTGCTAGCGGGAGCATGCGAGCAGTACTTC
TRBJ2-5	-	-	TRBV15	CATSRYASAEETQYF	TGTGCCACCAGCAGGTACGCTAGCGCTGAAGAGACCCAGTACTTC
TRBJ2-1	-	-	TRBV7-9	CASSPRRNEQFF	TGTGCCAGCAGCCCGCGGCGAAATGAGCAGTTCTTC
TRBJ1-2	-	-	TRBV28	CASSLLGNGYTF	TGTGCCAGCAGTTTGCTAGGGAATGGCTACACCTTC
TRBJ2-1	-	TRBD2	TRBV28	CASGLADYNEQFF	TGTGCCAGCGGGCTAGCGGATTACAATGAGCAGTTCTTC
TRBJ2-5	-	-	TRBV30	CAWGIDQETQYF	TGTGCCTGGGGGATCGACCAAGAGACCCAGTACTTC
TRBJ2-4	-	-	TRBV27	CASRATSGWNLAKNIQYF	TGTGCCAGCAGGGCGACTAGTGGATGGAATCTAGCCAAAAACATTCAGTACTTC
TRBJ2-7	-	TRBD1	TRBV7-3	CASGTGSEQYF	TGTGCCAGCGGGACAGGGAGCGAGCAGTACTTC